Shown below are 28 T cell receptor beta chains from a single sample sequenced in a study of identical twins. Via MiXCR, TCRdb re-called the 5' RACE reads, giving one row per CDR3 protein. The sample contains fewer than 550,000 distinct CDR3 sequences, roughly 15% of which appear only once. These same records also appear under a second study, on yellow fever vaccine responses in identical twins.

Sequenced material: CD4+ T cells sorted from blood. Receptor source: a woman aged 18-29 years in good health.

This clonotype was detected only a few times. The chain is built from TRBV6-5 and TRBJ2-1, with TRBD1 matching 9 bases. Looked up from germline, CDR1 is MNHEY and CDR2 is SVGAGI. The V segment lost 6 bases and the J segment 7 bases; nucleotides outside the gene matches: 7. The CDR3 runs 14 residues. As DNA, the CDR3 is TGTGCCAGCAGCTATAGACAGGGGGGGAATGAGCAGTTCTTC. Translating gives CASSYRQGGNEQFF.

This clonotype was observed a handful of times. The CDR3 DNA follows: TGTGCCAGCAGTTTACAGGGGGCTATGTCCTACGAGCAGTACTTC. Translation gives CASSLQGAMSYEQYF. V is TRBV12-3 or TRBV12-4 and J is TRBJ2-7; 8 positions match TRBD1. The CDR3 consists of 15 residues. Trimming at V came to 2 bases and at J to 1 base, leaving 4 bases not matched to a gene.

The V gene is TRBV5-1, the J gene TRBJ2-3, with D uncertain. The ends were cut back, 0 bases at V and 2 bases at J, with 10 bases in the middle. This CDR3 has 15 residues. CDR1 and CDR2 (germline): SGHRS, YFSETQ. CDR3 amino acids: CASSLALGTTDTQYF. Here the CDR3 DNA reads TGCGCCAGCAGCTTGGCGTTGGGAACCACAGATACGCAGTATTTT. The whole variable domain, remainder taken from reference TRBV5-1 and TRBJ2-3, is KAGVTQTPRYLIKTRGQQVTLSCSPISGHRSVSWYQQTPGQGLQFLFEYFSETQRNKGNFPGRFSGRQFSNSRSEMNVSTLELGDSALYLCASSLALGTTDTQYFGPGTRLTVL.

V and J are TRBV5-1 and TRBJ2-5; 10 positions match TRBD1. Germline CDR1 reads SGHRS; CDR2 reads YFSETQ. The CDR3 totals 14 residues. Trimming cost V 6 bases and J 2 bases; bases outside gene matches: 4. The CDR3 region is CASKRTGGQETQYF. The CDR3 nucleotides read TGCGCCAGCAAAAGGACAGGGGGGCAAGAGACCCAGTACTTC.

This chain connects TRBV7-8 to TRBJ2-1, with a possible D match to TRBD2 (6 bases). The germline V gene encodes CDR1 SGHVS and CDR2 FQNEAQ. The length of the CDR3 is 15 residues. Trimming left V 6 bases short and J 0 bases short, with 12 bases between. The DNA of the CDR3 is TGTGCCAGCAGAGCCGGGGGAAGCTCCTACAATGAGCAGTTCTTC. Its protein product is CASRAGGSSYNEQFF.

This clonotype showed up just a few times. V and J are TRBV28 and TRBJ2-2; 7 nucleotides agree with TRBD1. Germline CDR1 reads MDHEN; CDR2 reads SYDVKM. V was clipped by 6 bases and J by 5 bases; unmatched bases: 12. This CDR3 spans 16 amino acids. DNA of the CDR3: TGTGCCAGCAGCTCTCTCAGGGGGATGAGGACCGGGGAGCTGTTTTTT. This codes for CASSSLRGMRTGELFF.

The chain carries TRBV5-1 and TRBJ2-7, with TRBD1 as a possible D gene (5 bases). The germline gives CDR1 SGHRS, CDR2 YFSETQ. This CDR3 has 18 amino acids. The V end was cut by 0 bases, the J end by 3 bases, with 22 bases between. Here the CDR3 reads CASSLAFGRGTTYYEQYF. CDR3 nucleotides: TGCGCCAGCAGCTTGGCGTTTGGTAGGGGCACAACCTACTACGAGCAGTACTTC.

This chain links TRBV29-1 with TRBJ2-5; D uncertain. The CDR3 covers 14 residues. Trimming took 4 bases from V and 0 from J, leaving 12 bases between them. In germline, CDR1 is SQVTM, CDR2 ANQGSEA. The chain's CDR3 is CSVANPWYQETQYF. The CDR3 nucleotides are TGCAGCGTTGCCAACCCCTGGTACCAAGAGACCCAGTACTTC.

The V and J genes are TRBV10-3 and TRBJ2-5; the D gene is possibly TRBD1 (7 bases). The V end lost 8 bases, the J end lost 3 bases, and 10 bases lay between the germline ends. CDR3 length: 12 residues. CDR1 and CDR2 from the germline V gene are ENHRY and SYGVKD. The CDR3 is CAIGGTEETQYF. The CDR3, as DNA: TGTGCCATCGGCGGGACAGAAGAGACCCAGTACTTC.

This sequence joins TRBV7-9 and TRBJ1-3, with 7 nucleotides matching TRBD1. Germline loops: CDR1 SEHNR, CDR2 FQNEAQ (reference sequence). Trimming cost V 3 bases and J 4 bases; bases outside gene matches: 6. The CDR3 length is 15 residues. CDR3 region: CASSFLSGGGNTIYF. In DNA form, the CDR3 reads TGTGCCAGCAGCTTCCTATCAGGGGGAGGAAACACCATATATTTT.

This clonotype was counted a few times. This chain joins TRBV6-6 and TRBJ2-1; a possible D gene is TRBD2 (6 bases). The CDR3 has 11 residues. V was trimmed by 3 bases and J by 12 bases, leaving 9 bases between them. Per germline, CDR1 MNHNY and CDR2 SVGAGI (reference sequence). The CDR3 region is CASSYGTAQFF. In DNA form, the CDR3 reads TGTGCCAGCAGTTATGGGACTGCGCAGTTCTTC.

The chain employs TRBV24-1 and TRBJ2-1; TRBD2 matches at 14 bases. CDR1 KGHDR and CDR2 SFDVKD come from the germline V gene. With 5 bases clipped from V and 6 bases from J, the junction kept 8 bases outside the gene matches. The CDR3 has 17 amino acids. The CDR3 spells CATSGLTGTSGSNEQFF. The DNA for the CDR3 is TGTGCCACCAGTGGCCTCACCGGGACTAGCGGGAGCAATGAGCAGTTCTTC.

This clonotype occurred a few times. The chain is built from TRBV4-1 and TRBJ2-4; TRBD2 agrees at 11 bases. The trim removed 2 bases at V and 9 bases at J, leaving 18 bases unmatched. The CDR3 loop spans 19 amino acids. CDR1 is MGHRA and CDR2 is YSYEKL in the germline V gene. CDR3 bases: TGCGCCAGCAGCCAACAGTCCGGGACTAGCGGCCTCGGGCCTTCCATTCAGTACTTC. This translates into CASSQQSGTSGLGPSIQYF.

CDR3 nucleotides: TGTGCCAGCAGTTTAGCGGGGGGAACTGGGGCCAACGTCCTGACTTTC. It specifies CASSLAGGTGANVLTF. The genes are TRBV12-3 or TRBV12-4 and TRBJ2-6, with a weak D call TRBD2 (6 bases). The CDR3 runs to 16 residues. The V gene lost 0 bases and the J gene lost 2 bases, with 8 bases spanning the gap.

The V call is TRBV18, the J call TRBJ2-1; 7 bases fit TRBD1. This CDR3 is 18 amino acids long. J lost 0 bases, V lost 2 bases, and 10 bases had no gene match. From germline, CDR1 is KGHSH and CDR2 LQKENI. CDR3 sequence reads: CASSPGDMDRSSYNEQFF. Here the CDR3 DNA reads TGTGCCAGCTCACCAGGGGATATGGACAGGAGCTCCTACAATGAGCAGTTCTTC.

This clonotype was seen repeatedly, ten times or more. The chain couples TRBV14 to TRBJ2-1; unclear D gene. Germline V lookup: CDR1 SGHDN, CDR2 FVKESK. CDR3 length: 14 amino acids. Trimming pared 0 bases from V and 9 bases from J, leaving 12 bases between. The chain's CDR3 is CASSQDHASTEQFF. In DNA form, the CDR3 reads TGTGCCAGCAGCCAAGATCATGCCTCAACTGAGCAGTTCTTC.

The chain has TRBV6-1 and TRBJ2-5; possible D gene TRBD2, 6 bases. Germline V gene sequence: CDR1 MNHNS, CDR2 SASEGT. V gave up 6 bases and J gave up 0 bases, with 8 bases separating them. The CDR3 sequence is 13 residues long. This CDR3 reads CASRGLNQETQYF. The CDR3 nucleotides read TGTGCCAGCAGGGGACTCAACCAAGAGACCCAGTACTTC.

This clonotype was observed many times. The rearrangement uses TRBV5-6 and TRBJ2-5, with D tentatively TRBD1 or TRBD2 (5 bases each). V lost 3 bases, J lost 4 bases, and 16 bases lay in between. There are 15 residues in the CDR3. Germline V lookup: CDR1 SGHDT, CDR2 YYEEEE. The CDR3 is CASSWGPTDGETQYF. In DNA form, the CDR3 reads TGTGCCAGCAGCTGGGGACCGACCGACGGAGAGACCCAGTACTTC.

In nucleotides, the CDR3 is TGTGCCAGCAGGGCCCTGGCTGGTACGCAGTATTTT. It is translated as CASRALAGTQYF. V usage is TRBV14 and J usage is TRBJ2-3; D is undetermined. Deletions cut 6 bases from V and 8 bases from J, with 12 bases between. The CDR3 is made up of 12 amino acids. Germline V gene lookup returns CDR1 SGHDN and CDR2 FVKESK.

This clonotype was counted between two and nine times. J is TRBJ1-1 and V is TRBV6-1; 10 nucleotides line up with TRBD1. CDR1 MNHNS and CDR2 SASEGT come from the germline V gene. After removal of 6 bases from V and 7 bases from J, the junction contained 8 bases not matched to a gene. The CDR3 has 14 residues. CDR3 nucleotide sequence: TGTGCCAGCAGCCGAGGACAGGGGGGAGGTGAAGCTTTCTTT. This translates into CASSRGQGGGEAFF.

V and J are TRBV18 and TRBJ2-5; 9 positions agree with TRBD1. Germline V CDR1 and CDR2: KGHSH, LQKENI. The CDR3 totals 14 residues. J lost 5 bases, V lost 4 bases, and 5 bases had no gene match. CDR3 DNA sequence: TGTGCCAGCTCACGGACAGGGGAAAGGGAGACCCAGTACTTC. It encodes CASSRTGERETQYF.

The V and J genes are TRBV5-1 and TRBJ2-3; 7 bases fit TRBD1. V lost 1 base and J lost 1; bases outside the gene matches: 3. Germline CDR1 and CDR2: SGHRS and YFSETQ. This CDR3 contains 15 residues. CDR3 residues: CASSLTGAGTDTQYF. The CDR3 nucleotides are TGCGCCAGCAGCTTGACAGGGGCCGGCACAGATACGCAGTATTTT.

J is TRBJ2-2 and V is TRBV4-2; possible D gene TRBD2, 7 bases. In germline, CDR1 is LGHNA, CDR2 YNFKEQ. The CDR3 is 17 residues long. With 2 bases removed from V and 4 bases from J, the gap between germline ends came to 17 bases. The CDR3, as DNA: TGTGCCAGCAGCCAATCGTGGGGGGGCCGGGGCACCGGGGAGCTGTTTTTT. Its protein product is CASSQSWGGRGTGELFF.

This clonotype was counted a few times. The chain carries TRBV14 and TRBJ2-3; 11 bases map to TRBD1. The CDR3 extends over 17 amino acids. The germline V gene has CDR1 SGHDN and CDR2 FVKESK. Germline trimming cut 3 bases from V and 1 base from J; bases unmatched to any gene: 6. CDR3 nucleotides: TGTGCCAGCAGCCACGGTGGGACAGGGGGACGCACAGATACGCAGTATTTT. Its translation is CASSHGGTGGRTDTQYF.

This clonotype has only a few counts. This chain uses TRBV5-1 with TRBJ2-5, with D possibly called TRBD1 or TRBD2 (5 bases each). CDR1 is SGHRS, CDR2 YFSETQ, per germline. The V end was cut by 3 bases, the J end by 2 bases, with 14 bases between. The CDR3 consists of 15 residues. Here the CDR3 reads CASSSGGTNQETQYF. CDR3 DNA sequence: TGCGCCAGCAGCTCTGGGGGAACAAATCAAGAGACCCAGTACTTC.

This clonotype was recorded at least ten times. The chain carries TRBV5-1 and TRBJ2-7, with 11 positions matching TRBD2. The CDR3 is 14 residues long. V lost 4 bases, J lost 0 bases, and 0 bases stayed unmatched. Per the germline V gene, CDR1 is SGHRS and CDR2 is YFSETQ. CDR3 bases: TGCGCCAGCAGCGGGACTAGCGGCTCCTACGAGCAGTACTTC. The encoded protein is CASSGTSGSYEQYF.

This clonotype was detected many times. The chain combines TRBV12-3 or TRBV12-4 with TRBJ2-7; 11 nucleotides line up with TRBD1. The CDR3 has 15 residues. V trimming: 3 bases; J trimming: 3 bases; junction bases outside the gene matches: 4. The CDR3 protein is CASSLGGTGGYEQYF. In DNA form, the CDR3 reads TGTGCCAGCAGTTTGGGGGGGACAGGGGGCTACGAGCAGTACTTC.

The chain has TRBV5-1 and TRBJ2-3; unclear D gene. The CDR3 is made up of 14 amino acids. V lost 4 bases and J 6 bases, leaving 15 bases between the germline ends. Germline V gene sequence: CDR1 SGHRS, CDR2 YFSETQ. This CDR3 is CASSTGEPSDTQYF. The CDR3, as DNA: TGCGCCAGCAGCACCGGCGAGCCGTCTGATACGCAGTATTTT.